The 8 T cell receptor beta chains below come from one sample, sequenced in a study of blood T cell repertoires in COVID-19. Sequencing used immunoSEQ multiplex PCR; TCRdb keeps in-frame clones, though not all of them. The sample consists of about 110,000 clones, approximately 88% of them appearing once. Sequencing was performed on peripheral blood. The receptors here all came from a man aged 45-65 years with active or convalescent COVID-19.

The chain carries TRBV25-1 and TRBJ2-1; 7 nucleotides match TRBD1. CDR1 is MGHDK and CDR2 is SYGVNS in the germline V gene. This CDR3 spans 15 amino acids. Germline trimming cut 3 bases from V and 2 bases from J; bases unmatched to any gene: 4. The CDR3 DNA reads as TGTGCCAGCAGTGACGGGACAGCCCCCTACAATGAGCAGTTCTTC. Its translation is CASSDGTAPYNEQFF.

The table lists this clone with a count of one. This chain links TRBV9 with TRBJ2-5, with D tentatively TRBD2 (6 bases). Germline V CDR1 and CDR2: SGDLS, YYNGEE. Trimming cost V 3 bases and J 4 bases, with 19 bases left between them. The CDR3 is made up of 16 amino acids. The CDR3 protein is CASSETSRDEGETQYF. The CDR3 nucleotides are TGTGCCAGCAGCGAGACTAGTCGGGATGAAGGAGAGACCCAGTACTTC.

The chain employs TRBV7-9 and TRBJ2-7, with 10 bases fitting TRBD2. This CDR3 has 13 residues. The germline V gene has CDR1 SEHNR and CDR2 FQNEAQ (reference sequence). The ends lost 2 bases at V and 5 bases at J; junction bases unmatched: 0. The CDR3 loop reads CASSLTSGNEQYF. CDR3 DNA: TGTGCCAGCAGCTTAACTAGCGGGAACGAGCAGTACTTC.

This chain links TRBV30 with TRBJ1-5, with TRBD1 matching 8 bases. Germline V gene sequence: CDR1 GTSNPN, CDR2 SVGIG (reference sequence). V lost 5 bases and J lost 3; bases outside the gene matches: 3. The CDR3 totals 13 residues. The DNA of the CDR3 is TGTGCCTGGGACAGGGGCGTCAATCAGCCCCAGCATTTT. Amino acids: CAWDRGVNQPQHF.

The genes are TRBV6-5 and TRBJ2-7; possible D gene TRBD1, 5 bases. The V gene lost 7 bases and the J gene lost 2 bases, with 6 bases spanning the gap. Germline assignment: CDR1 MNHEY and CDR2 SVGAGI. The CDR3 consists of 11 residues. The CDR3 spells CASKGAYEQYF. CDR3 coding DNA: TGTGCCAGCAAAGGGGCCTACGAGCAGTACTTC.

The V gene is TRBV5-1, the J gene TRBJ2-4; tentatively, D is TRBD1 (7 bases). CDR3 length: 16 residues. Trimming pared 4 bases from V and 6 bases from J, leaving 20 bases between. CDR1 and CDR2 from the germline V gene are SGHRS and YFSETQ. In DNA form, the CDR3 reads TGCGCCAGCAGCCCCCCCGGCAGGCAGGGGGGAAACATTCAGTACTTC. This encodes CASSPPGRQGGNIQYF.

CDR3 DNA sequence: TGCGCCAGCAGCACCTTGCCTAGCGGGAGAGAGGCAGATACGCAGTATTTT. It translates to CASSTLPSGREADTQYF. V and J are TRBV5-1 and TRBJ2-3, with 10 bases lining up with TRBD2. This CDR3 is built from 17 residues. CDR1 and CDR2 (germline): SGHRS, YFSETQ. V lost 4 bases, J lost 4 bases, and 12 bases stayed unmatched.

The chain links TRBV28 to TRBJ2-1, with TRBD2 identical over 7 bases. CDR1 and CDR2 (germline): MDHEN, SYDVKM. The CDR3 runs to 16 residues. V trimming: 5 bases; J trimming: 9 bases; junction bases outside the gene matches: 16. Here the CDR3 reads CASSLPAGEGWGEQFF. The DNA of the CDR3 is TGTGCCAGCAGTCTCCCCGCGGGAGAAGGATGGGGTGAGCAGTTCTTC.